A single sample gave rise to the 9 T cell receptor beta chains below, sequenced in a study of CDR3 diversity in severe acne. TCRdb passed the PCR reads through MiXCR, listing each CDR3 protein once. Among tens of thousands of distinct CDR3 sequences listed, 45% to 55% were seen once. Sequencing was performed on blood. The origin of the receptors is a male donor in good health, without acne.

The sample holds one count of this clonotype. J is TRBJ2-7 and V is TRBV24-1; D may match TRBD1 or TRBD2 (6 bases each). The germline V gene has CDR1 KGHDR and CDR2 SFDVKD. Deletions cut 3 bases from V and 3 bases from J, with 14 bases between. The CDR3 has 15 amino acids. The CDR3 sequence is CATSDTEGGDYEQYF. As DNA, the CDR3 is TGTGCCACCAGTGATACCGAGGGGGGCGACTACGAGCAGTACTTC.

This clonotype was detected many times. DNA for the CDR3: TGTGCCAGCAGCACTAGCGGGAGGCCCGGGGAGCTGTTTTTT. Translating gives CASSTSGRPGELFF. This chain links TRBV11-3 with TRBJ2-2, with TRBD2 matching 12 bases. V was pared by 5 bases and J by 6 bases, with 1 base of the junction left unmatched. This CDR3 is built from 14 residues. Germline values: CDR1 SGHNT, CDR2 YENEEA.

This clonotype was recorded at least ten times. The chain is built from TRBV7-8 and TRBJ2-1; 9 bases are a match to TRBD1. Germline-derived CDR1 and CDR2 are SGHVS and FQNEAQ. The ends lost 5 bases at V and 4 bases at J; junction bases unmatched: 6. This CDR3 comprises 15 residues. The CDR3 DNA is TGTGCCAGCAGCCTTCGACAGGGGGATTACAATGAGCAGTTCTTC. Encoded protein: CASSLRQGDYNEQFF.

V usage is TRBV6-1 and J usage is TRBJ1-2; D gene uncertain. CDR1 MNHNS and CDR2 SASEGT come from the germline V gene. Between the trimmed V and J ends, which lost 4 bases and 4 bases, there was a span of 10 bases. This CDR3 has 13 amino acids. The CDR3 spells CASSGGLVYGYTF. The CDR3 DNA follows: TGTGCCAGCAGTGGCGGACTGGTCTATGGCTACACCTTC.

The chain carries TRBV20-1 and TRBJ1-3, with unresolved D. The V end was cut by 0 bases, the J end by 4 bases, with 7 bases between. CDR3 length: 13 amino acids. Per the germline V gene, CDR1 is DFQATT and CDR2 is SNEGSKA (reference sequence). The CDR3: CSARDGKGNTIYF. The CDR3 nucleotides read TGCAGTGCTAGAGATGGGAAGGGAAACACCATATATTTT.

A few counts support this clonotype. The chain has TRBV19 and TRBJ2-6; D call uncertain. The germline CDR1 and CDR2 sequences are LNHDA and SQIVND (reference sequence). CDR3 length: 16 amino acids. V lost 7 bases and J lost 0, with 13 bases in between. The CDR3 is CASKPQAVSGANVLTF. The DNA of the CDR3 is TGTGCCAGTAAACCCCAGGCAGTCTCTGGGGCCAACGTCCTGACTTTC.

The genes are TRBV19 and TRBJ2-5; the D is unclear. The germline V gene encodes CDR1 LNHDA and CDR2 SQIVND (reference sequence). Between the trimmed V and J ends, which lost 3 bases and 1 base, there was a span of 9 bases. The CDR3 length is 14 residues. The CDR3 sequence is CASSIQRSQETQYF. Here the CDR3 DNA reads TGTGCCAGTAGTATCCAACGGTCCCAAGAGACCCAGTACTTC.

The chain couples TRBV10-3 to TRBJ2-2; 9 bases align to TRBD2. This CDR3 is built from 16 residues. J gave up 3 bases and V 11 bases, and 13 bases lay outside the gene matches. Germline CDR1 reads ENHRY; CDR2 reads SYGVKD. This CDR3 reads CAVRPGGRADTGELFF. CDR3 coding DNA: TGTGCCGTACGCCCAGGCGGGAGGGCCGACACCGGGGAGCTGTTTTTT.

By share, this clonotype ranks as medium-sized. V and J are TRBV29-1 and TRBJ1-1; D unresolved. The CDR3 has 14 residues. Germline V gene lookup returns CDR1 SQVTM and CDR2 ANQGSEA. V gave up 0 bases and J gave up 3 bases, with 11 bases separating them. The CDR3 sequence is CSVEDHSSYTEAFF. The CDR3 DNA reads TGCAGCGTTGAAGATCACAGTTCTTACACTGAAGCTTTCTTT. Combining the CDR3 with reference TRBV29-1 and TRBJ1-1 gives the whole variable domain SAVISQKPSRDICQRGTSLTIQCQVDSQVTMMFWYRQQPGQSLTLIATANQGSEATYESGFVIDKFPISRPNLTFSTLTVSNMSPEDSSIYLCSVEDHSSYTEAFFGQGTRLTVV.